The 11 T cell receptor beta chains below all came from one sample that was sequenced in a study of OX40 agonist ivuxolimab in advanced cancers. The data were produced by immunoSEQ multiplex PCR, yet TCRdb's version contains in-frame clones alone and is incomplete. The table includes 70,000 to 80,000 clones, roughly 80% detected once. The sample was CD4+ or CD8+ T cells sorted from blood, taken in a trial of the OX40 agonist ivuxolimab. The source of these receptors is an adult with an advanced solid tumor such as melanoma, head and neck, liver or kidney cancer.

Only a few counts were recorded for this clone. The chain links TRBV6-1 to TRBJ2-7, with 7 bases fitting TRBD2. The germline gives CDR1 MNHNS, CDR2 SASEGT. The CDR3 loop spans 13 amino acids. V lost 4 bases, J lost 9 bases, and 9 bases stayed unmatched. The CDR3 DNA is TGTGCCAGCAGTGCCGGACTAGTTAAAGGGCAGTACTTC. This gives the protein CASSAGLVKGQYF.

The gene calls are TRBV29-1 and TRBJ2-7; 7 positions agree with TRBD1. After removal of 3 bases from V and 7 bases from J, the junction contained 6 bases not matched to a gene. Germline V gene sequence: CDR1 SQVTM, CDR2 ANQGSEA. The CDR3 covers 12 residues. CDR3 bases: TGCAGCGTTGACGACAGGGCTGGAGAGCAGTACTTC. Translated, it gives CSVDDRAGEQYF.

This clone has only one observation. V usage is TRBV7-9 and J usage is TRBJ1-3; D might be TRBD1 (5 bases). This CDR3 region has 16 residues. The V gene's germline CDR1 is SEHNR and CDR2 FQNEAQ (reference sequence). V gave up 5 bases and J gave up 2 bases, with 16 bases separating them. The CDR3 is CASSRPTTATGNTIYF. Here the CDR3 DNA reads TGTGCCAGCAGCCGGCCCACGACAGCAACTGGAAACACCATATATTTT.

The chain links TRBV9 to TRBJ1-5, with 11 bases lining up with TRBD1. J was trimmed by 5 bases and V by 4 bases; bases with no gene match: 8. CDR3 length: 16 residues. From germline, CDR1 is SGDLS and CDR2 YYNGEE. The CDR3 sequence is CASSLGTGGEDQPQHF. The DNA for the CDR3 is TGTGCCAGCAGCTTAGGGACAGGGGGGGAAGATCAGCCCCAGCATTTT.

In its sample, this clone is large. The genes are TRBV14 and TRBJ2-1, with 11 positions matching TRBD1. Per germline, CDR1 SGHDN and CDR2 FVKESK. The CDR3 runs to 16 residues. Trimming took 4 bases from V and 5 from J; bases not matched to a gene: 7. The DNA for the CDR3 is TGTGCCAGCAGCCGTATTCCGGGACAGGGGGACAATGAGCAGTTCTTC. This sequence encodes CASSRIPGQGDNEQFF. The full variable domain, with the rest looked up from reference TRBV14 and TRBJ2-1, is EAGVTQFPSHSVIEKGQTVTLRCDPISGHDNLYWYRRVMGKEIKFLLHFVKESKQDESGMPNNRFLAERTGGTYSTLKVQPAELEDSGVYFCASSRIPGQGDNEQFFGPGTRLTVL.

This clone appeared a single time. This sequence joins TRBV11-2 and TRBJ2-7, with 13 positions matching TRBD2. CDR1 SGHAT and CDR2 FQNNGV come from the germline V gene. The CDR3 has 14 amino acids. V shed 5 bases and J 10 bases; nucleotides not matched to a gene: 8. The CDR3 DNA sequence: TGTGCCAGCAGCCCCGGACTAGCGGGAGTTCTTCAGTACTTC. Amino acids: CASSPGLAGVLQYF.

The CDR3 nucleotides are TGTGCCAGCAGCTTAGGGTACCAGGGGAAAGCTTTCTTT. Translated, it gives CASSLGYQGKAFF. This chain joins TRBV11-2 and TRBJ1-1, with D tentatively TRBD1 (6 bases). CDR1 SGHAT and CDR2 FQNNGV come from the germline V gene. V was shortened by 1 base and J by 9 bases, with 12 bases between the two germline ends. CDR3 length equals 13 residues.

The table lists this clone with a few counts. The J gene is TRBJ2-7, the V gene TRBV29-1; D gene uncertain. This CDR3 spans 15 amino acids. V was cut by 2 bases and J by 2 bases, with 16 bases left in between. CDR1 SQVTM and CDR2 ANQGSEA come from the germline V gene. The CDR3 protein is CSVESWWIRAYEQYF. The CDR3 DNA is TGCAGCGTTGAAAGTTGGTGGATCCGGGCCTACGAGCAGTACTTC.

This chain uses TRBV5-1 with TRBJ2-3; 11 bases match TRBD2. J lost 6 bases, V lost 1 base, and 4 bases had no gene match. CDR1 and CDR2 (germline): SGHRS, YFSETQ. The CDR3 runs to 15 residues. CDR3 nucleotide sequence: TGCGCCAGCAGCTTGACTAGCGGGAGTAGTGATACGCAGTATTTT. Translation: CASSLTSGSSDTQYF.

J is TRBJ2-1 and V is TRBV5-1, with TRBD1 identical over 10 bases. This CDR3 contains 13 residues. Germline values: CDR1 SGHRS, CDR2 YFSETQ. Trimming removed 7 bases from V and 4 bases from J; junction bases left unmatched: 2. As DNA, the CDR3 is TGCGCCAGCTCGGGACAGGGGTACAATGAGCAGTTCTTC. It translates to CASSGQGYNEQFF. The full variable domain, completed using reference TRBV5-1 and TRBJ2-1, is KAGVTQTPRYLIKTRGQQVTLSCSPISGHRSVSWYQQTPGQGLQFLFEYFSETQRNKGNFPGRFSGRQFSNSRSEMNVSTLELGDSALYLCASSGQGYNEQFFGPGTRLTVL.

The J gene is TRBJ2-5, the V gene TRBV7-2; D call uncertain. Between the trimmed V and J ends, which lost 3 bases and 4 bases, there was a span of 3 bases. Germline-derived CDR1 and CDR2 are SGHTA and FQGNSA. This CDR3 comprises 11 residues. DNA for the CDR3: TGTGCCAGCAGCTTCCTAGAGACCCAGTACTTC. Translated: CASSFLETQYF.